The rows below give T cell receptor beta chains drawn from one sample of a study of T-cell reconstitution after alpha-beta-depleted transplantation in children. TCRdb re-derived calls from the PCR reads in MiXCR, one entry per CDR3 protein. The sample lists approximately 270,000 distinct CDR3 sequences; about 10% were seen once. Here the sequenced sample was PBMCs from the stem cell graft donor, taken from the stem cell graft. The source of these receptors is a human donor who donated a stem cell graft to a child with SCID. The CDR3 runs from the conserved cysteine through the conserved F or W. Each record gives: D gene, clone size, J gene, V gene, CDR3 DNA, CDR3 protein. The D gene is left open where the match is weak. The size of a clone is reported for some rows only, either as once, few or many, or as a class for expanded clones.

D gene: TRBD1; clone size: few; J gene: TRBJ2-7; V gene: TRBV5-1; CDR3 DNA: TGCGCCAGCAGCCCGGGACAGGTGGAGTCGAGCGAGCAGTACTTC; CDR3 protein: CASSPGQVESSEQYF
D gene: NA; clone size: few; J gene: TRBJ1-1; V gene: TRBV7-8; CDR3 DNA: TGTGCCAGCGGCATGAACACTGAAGCTTTCTTT; CDR3 protein: CASGMNTEAFF
D gene: NA; clone size: few; J gene: TRBJ1-3; V gene: TRBV7-2; CDR3 DNA: TGTGCCAGCAGTAGAAGAGGGGGTGTCTCTGGAAACACCATATATTTT; CDR3 protein: CASSRRGGVSGNTIYF
D gene: TRBD2; clone size: few; J gene: TRBJ2-5; V gene: TRBV29-1; CDR3 DNA: TGCAGCGCCGGACTAGCGGGGGGTCGAGAGACCCAGTACTTC; CDR3 protein: CSAGLAGGRETQYF
D gene: NA; clone size: many; J gene: TRBJ2-3; V gene: TRBV20-1; CDR3 DNA: TGCAGTGCTAGTGCTGCAGATACGCAGTATTTT; CDR3 protein: CSASAADTQYF
D gene: NA; clone size: many; J gene: TRBJ1-1; V gene: TRBV12-3/TRBV12-4; CDR3 DNA: TGTGCCAGCGGCCGCTTCGTCACTGAAGCTTTCTTT; CDR3 protein: CASGRFVTEAFF
D gene: TRBD2; clone size: NA; J gene: TRBJ2-1; V gene: TRBV11-2; CDR3 DNA: TGTGCCAGCAGCTTAGATCCTCCAGGACTAGCGGGGGTTGAGCAGTTCTTC; CDR3 protein: CASSLDPPGLAGVEQFF
D gene: NA; clone size: few; J gene: TRBJ2-3; V gene: TRBV20-1; CDR3 DNA: TGCAGTGCTAGACGGAGGGGATTGAGAACAGATACGCAGTATTTT; CDR3 protein: CSARRRGLRTDTQYF
D gene: TRBD1; clone size: NA; J gene: TRBJ2-3; V gene: TRBV10-3; CDR3 DNA: TGTGCCATCAGGCGACAGGGGGCCACAGATACGCAGTATTTT; CDR3 protein: CAIRRQGATDTQYF
D gene: NA; clone size: many; J gene: TRBJ2-1; V gene: TRBV2; CDR3 DNA: TGTGCCAGCAGCCAAACAGGTCAGGGTTTCGATGAGCAGTTCTTC; CDR3 protein: CASSQTGQGFDEQFF
D gene: NA; clone size: few; J gene: TRBJ2-3; V gene: TRBV5-1; CDR3 DNA: TGCGCCAGCAGCTTGACGGGTATAGGGACAGATACGCAGTATTTT; CDR3 protein: CASSLTGIGTDTQYF
D gene: TRBD2; clone size: few; J gene: TRBJ2-3; V gene: TRBV7-8; CDR3 DNA: TGTGCCAGCAGCCTCGGGACTAGCACATTCCCAGATACGCAGTATTTT; CDR3 protein: CASSLGTSTFPDTQYF
D gene: TRBD1; clone size: many; J gene: TRBJ2-7; V gene: TRBV7-9; CDR3 DNA: TGTGCCAGCAGCTTAGCACAGGGGGACTACGAGCAGTACTTC; CDR3 protein: CASSLAQGDYEQYF
D gene: NA; clone size: few; J gene: TRBJ2-2; V gene: TRBV6-6; CDR3 DNA: TGTGCCAGCAGTTCCGGGGTAGCCGGGGAGCTGTTTTTT; CDR3 protein: CASSSGVAGELFF
D gene: NA; clone size: many; J gene: TRBJ2-3; V gene: TRBV25-1; CDR3 DNA: TGTGCCAGCAGTCCCCGGAAAGGTGATACGCAGTATTTT; CDR3 protein: CASSPRKGDTQYF
D gene: NA; clone size: NA; J gene: TRBJ2-1; V gene: TRBV7-6; CDR3 DNA: TGTGCCAGCAGCTCCTTGGAGCGTAGTGAGCAGTTCTTC; CDR3 protein: CASSSLERSEQFF
D gene: NA; clone size: NA; J gene: TRBJ2-2; V gene: TRBV12-3/TRBV12-4; CDR3 DNA: TGTGCCAGCAACCGCCGGGACGGGAACACCGGGGAGCTGTTTTTT; CDR3 protein: CASNRRDGNTGELFF
D gene: NA; clone size: few; J gene: TRBJ1-2; V gene: TRBV29-1; CDR3 DNA: TGCAGCGTTGATGGGCAGGCGCATGGCTACACCTTC; CDR3 protein: CSVDGQAHGYTF
D gene: TRBD1; clone size: few; J gene: TRBJ2-2; V gene: TRBV10-1; CDR3 DNA: TGCGCCAGCAGTGAGTCCGGGACAGTGACCGGGGAGCTGTTTTTT; CDR3 protein: CASSESGTVTGELFF
D gene: NA; clone size: few; J gene: TRBJ1-5; V gene: TRBV25-1; CDR3 DNA: TGTGCCAGCAGTGAAAAACAGGGCCATCAGCCCCAGCATTTT; CDR3 protein: CASSEKQGHQPQHF
D gene: NA; clone size: NA; J gene: TRBJ2-6; V gene: TRBV6-5; CDR3 DNA: TGTGCCAGCAGTTATGAACCTGGGGCCAACGTCCTGACTTTC; CDR3 protein: CASSYEPGANVLTF
D gene: NA; clone size: few; J gene: TRBJ2-3; V gene: TRBV7-2; CDR3 DNA: TGTGCCAGCAGCTCGGGACTTGGCCGAGATACGCAGTATTTT; CDR3 protein: CASSSGLGRDTQYF
D gene: NA; clone size: NA; J gene: TRBJ1-2; V gene: TRBV12-3/TRBV12-4; CDR3 DNA: TGTGCCAGCAGTTTTCCAGGGGTGGACTATGGCTACACCTTC; CDR3 protein: CASSFPGVDYGYTF
D gene: NA; clone size: few; J gene: TRBJ1-2; V gene: TRBV28; CDR3 DNA: TGTGCCAGCAGTTTGCCTGTAACTAACTATGGCTACACCTTC; CDR3 protein: CASSLPVTNYGYTF
D gene: TRBD1; clone size: NA; J gene: TRBJ1-1; V gene: TRBV6-5; CDR3 DNA: TGTGCCGCACAGGGGGGATACACTGAAGCTTTCTTT; CDR3 protein: CAAQGGYTEAFF
D gene: NA; clone size: few; J gene: TRBJ2-7; V gene: TRBV29-1; CDR3 DNA: TGCAGCGTTGGAATCAGGGGTCACGAGCAGTACTTC; CDR3 protein: CSVGIRGHEQYF
D gene: NA; clone size: NA; J gene: TRBJ1-1; V gene: TRBV12-3/TRBV12-4; CDR3 DNA: TGTGCCAGCAGCCCCGGCCGCTGGGACACTGAAGCTTTCTTT; CDR3 protein: CASSPGRWDTEAFF
D gene: TRBD2; clone size: NA; J gene: TRBJ2-7; V gene: TRBV4-1; CDR3 DNA: TGCGCCAGCAGCCAAGGTGTAGCGGGCTACGAGCAGTACTTC; CDR3 protein: CASSQGVAGYEQYF
D gene: NA; clone size: NA; J gene: TRBJ1-1; V gene: TRBV12-3/TRBV12-4; CDR3 DNA: TGTGCCAGCAGACGACAAGCTGAAGCTTTCTTT; CDR3 protein: CASRRQAEAFF
D gene: NA; clone size: few; J gene: TRBJ2-7; V gene: TRBV5-1; CDR3 DNA: TGCGCCAGCAGTTCACAGCCTGACTCCTACGAGCAGTACTTC; CDR3 protein: CASSSQPDSYEQYF
D gene: NA; clone size: few; J gene: TRBJ2-2; V gene: TRBV20-1; CDR3 DNA: TGCAGTGCTAGAGGGACTGTGGGGAACACCGGGGAGCTGTTTTTT; CDR3 protein: CSARGTVGNTGELFF
D gene: NA; clone size: many; J gene: TRBJ1-2; V gene: TRBV10-3; CDR3 DNA: TGTGCCATCAGTGAACGGGGGTTATATGGCTACACCTTC; CDR3 protein: CAISERGLYGYTF
D gene: NA; clone size: few; J gene: TRBJ1-5; V gene: TRBV5-5; CDR3 DNA: TGTGCCAGCAGCTGGGGGGGGGTATCCAATCAGCCCCAGCATTTT; CDR3 protein: CASSWGGVSNQPQHF
D gene: NA; clone size: few; J gene: TRBJ1-2; V gene: TRBV27; CDR3 DNA: TGTGCCAGCAGTTTTTCTAGGGACTATGGCTACACCTTC; CDR3 protein: CASSFSRDYGYTF
D gene: NA; clone size: NA; J gene: TRBJ1-1; V gene: TRBV4-1; CDR3 DNA: TGCGCCAGCAACCCCGGACACCCAAACACTGAAGCTTTCTTT; CDR3 protein: CASNPGHPNTEAFF